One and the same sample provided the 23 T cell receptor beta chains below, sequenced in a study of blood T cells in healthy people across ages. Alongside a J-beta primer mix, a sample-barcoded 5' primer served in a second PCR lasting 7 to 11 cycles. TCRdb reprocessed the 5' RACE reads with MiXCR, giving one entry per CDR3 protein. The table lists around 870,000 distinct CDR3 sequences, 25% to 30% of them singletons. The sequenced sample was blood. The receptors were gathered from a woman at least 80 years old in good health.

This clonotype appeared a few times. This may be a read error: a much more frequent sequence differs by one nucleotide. The CDR3 here is CASSFSGLNPYNEQYF. CDR3 DNA: TGTGCCAGCAGCTTCTCGGGACTGAACCCTTACAATGAGCAGTACTTC. This chain connects TRBV7-2 to TRBJ2-5; TRBD2 might be the D (6 bases). This CDR3 has 16 residues. The V gene's germline CDR1 is SGHTA and CDR2 FQGNSA. V lost 3 bases to trimming and J lost 11 bases, with 25 bases between them.

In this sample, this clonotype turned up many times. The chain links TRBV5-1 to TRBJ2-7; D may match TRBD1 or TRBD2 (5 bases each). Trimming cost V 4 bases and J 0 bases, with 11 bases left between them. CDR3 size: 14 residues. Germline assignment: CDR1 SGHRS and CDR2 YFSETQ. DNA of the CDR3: TGCGCCAGCAGCCGGGGACGGAGCTCCTACGAGCAGTACTTC. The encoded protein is CASSRGRSSYEQYF.

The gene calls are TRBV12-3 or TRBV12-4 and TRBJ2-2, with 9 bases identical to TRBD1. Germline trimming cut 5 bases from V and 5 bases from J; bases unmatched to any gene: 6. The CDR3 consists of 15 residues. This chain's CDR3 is CASSPQGANTGELFF. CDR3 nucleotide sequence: TGTGCCAGCAGTCCACAGGGGGCAAATACCGGGGAGCTGTTTTTT.

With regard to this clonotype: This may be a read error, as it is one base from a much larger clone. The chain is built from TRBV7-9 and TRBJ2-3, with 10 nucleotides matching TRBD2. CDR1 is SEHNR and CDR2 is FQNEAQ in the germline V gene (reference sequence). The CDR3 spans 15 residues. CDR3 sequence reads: CVSSSPGLATDTQYF. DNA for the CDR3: TGTGTCAGCAGCTCTCCGGGACTAGCGACAGATACGCAGTATTTT.

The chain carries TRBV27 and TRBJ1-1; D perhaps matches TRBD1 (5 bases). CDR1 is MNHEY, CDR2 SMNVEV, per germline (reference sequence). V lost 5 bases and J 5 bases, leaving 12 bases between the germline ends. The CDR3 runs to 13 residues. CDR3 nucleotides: TGTGCCAGCAGTCGTTCAGGGTCTACTGAAGCTTTCTTT. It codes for CASSRSGSTEAFF.

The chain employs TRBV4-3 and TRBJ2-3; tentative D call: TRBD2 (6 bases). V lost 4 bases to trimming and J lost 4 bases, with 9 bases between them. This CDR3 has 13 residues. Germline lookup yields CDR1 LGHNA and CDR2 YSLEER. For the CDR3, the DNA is TGCGCCAGCAGCCGACGACTAGCAGATACGCAGTATTTT. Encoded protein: CASSRRLADTQYF.

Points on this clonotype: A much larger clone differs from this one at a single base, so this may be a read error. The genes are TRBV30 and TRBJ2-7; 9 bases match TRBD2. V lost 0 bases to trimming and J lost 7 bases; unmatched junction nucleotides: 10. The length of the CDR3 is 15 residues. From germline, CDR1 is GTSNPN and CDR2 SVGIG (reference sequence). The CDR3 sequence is CAWSVAGGYYNEQYF. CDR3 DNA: TGTGCCTGGAGTGTAGCGGGGGGTTACTACAATGAGCAGTACTTC.

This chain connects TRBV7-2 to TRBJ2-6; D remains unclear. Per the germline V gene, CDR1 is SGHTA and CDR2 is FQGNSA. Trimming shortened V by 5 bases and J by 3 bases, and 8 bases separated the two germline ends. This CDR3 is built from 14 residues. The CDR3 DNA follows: TGTGCCAGCAGCCCCCGAGATGGGGCCAACGTCCTGACTTTC. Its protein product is CASSPRDGANVLTF.

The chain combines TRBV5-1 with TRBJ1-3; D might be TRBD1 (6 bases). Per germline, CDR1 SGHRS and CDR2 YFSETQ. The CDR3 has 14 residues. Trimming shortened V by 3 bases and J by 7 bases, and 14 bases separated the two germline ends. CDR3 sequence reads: CASSSTSGENTIYF. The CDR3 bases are TGCGCCAGCAGCTCCACCTCAGGGGAGAACACCATATATTTT.

The CDR3 DNA reads TGCAGTGCCCGCCTCGCGAGGTCTGGAAACACCATATATTTT. Amino acid sequence: CSARLARSGNTIYF. This chain joins TRBV20-1 and TRBJ1-3; D remains unclear. This CDR3 spans 14 amino acids. Per the germline V gene, CDR1 is DFQATT and CDR2 is SNEGSKA (reference sequence). With 6 bases removed from V and 1 base from J, the gap between germline ends came to 13 bases.

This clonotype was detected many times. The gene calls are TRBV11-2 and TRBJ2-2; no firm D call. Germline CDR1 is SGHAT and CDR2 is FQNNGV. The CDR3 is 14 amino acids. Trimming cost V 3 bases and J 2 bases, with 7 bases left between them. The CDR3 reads CASSLGTNTGELFF. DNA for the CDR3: TGTGCCAGCAGCTTGGGCACTAACACCGGGGAGCTGTTTTTT.

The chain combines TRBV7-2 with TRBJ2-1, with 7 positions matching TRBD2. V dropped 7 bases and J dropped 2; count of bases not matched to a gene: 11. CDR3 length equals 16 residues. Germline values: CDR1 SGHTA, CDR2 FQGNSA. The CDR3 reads CASTKRAGKPYNEQFF. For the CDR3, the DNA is TGTGCCAGCACCAAAAGAGCGGGGAAACCCTACAATGAGCAGTTCTTC.

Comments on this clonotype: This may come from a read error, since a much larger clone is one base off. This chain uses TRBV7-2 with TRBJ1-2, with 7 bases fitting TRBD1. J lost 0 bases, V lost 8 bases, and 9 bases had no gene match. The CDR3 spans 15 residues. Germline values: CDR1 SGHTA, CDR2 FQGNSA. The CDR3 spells CASGRPGTANYGYTF. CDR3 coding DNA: TGTGCCAGCGGGCGCCCCGGGACAGCTAACTATGGCTACACCTTC.

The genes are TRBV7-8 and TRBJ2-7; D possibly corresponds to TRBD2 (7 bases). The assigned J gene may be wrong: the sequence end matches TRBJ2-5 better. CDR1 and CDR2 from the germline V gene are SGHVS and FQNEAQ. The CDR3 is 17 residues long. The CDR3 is CASSVRGTRGGSGTQYF. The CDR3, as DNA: TGTGCCAGCAGCGTCCGAGGGACAAGGGGGGGATCGGGGACCCAGTACTTC.

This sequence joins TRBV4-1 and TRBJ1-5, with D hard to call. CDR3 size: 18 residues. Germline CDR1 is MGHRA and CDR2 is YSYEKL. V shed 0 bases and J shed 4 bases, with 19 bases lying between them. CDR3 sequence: CASSQDAGSGVGNQPQHF. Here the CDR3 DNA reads TGCGCCAGCAGCCAAGATGCGGGATCTGGGGTGGGGAATCAGCCCCAGCATTTT.

The CDR3 spells CASSYSASRRVWETQFF. In DNA, the CDR3 is TGTGCCAGCAGTTACTCAGCGTCTCGCAGGGTTTGGGAGACCCAGTTCTTC. J is TRBJ2-1 and V is TRBV6-5, with D perhaps being TRBD1 or TRBD2 (5 bases each). The CDR3 spans 17 residues. V lost 0 bases and J 13 bases, leaving 25 bases between the germline ends. Germline V gene sequence: CDR1 MNHEY, CDR2 SVGAGI.

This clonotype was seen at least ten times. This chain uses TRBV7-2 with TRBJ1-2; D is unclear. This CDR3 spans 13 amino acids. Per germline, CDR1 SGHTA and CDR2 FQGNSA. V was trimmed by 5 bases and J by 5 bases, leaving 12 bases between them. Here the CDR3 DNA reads TGTGCCAGCAGCCCCCGTCAAGCATATGGCTACACCTTC. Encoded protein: CASSPRQAYGYTF.

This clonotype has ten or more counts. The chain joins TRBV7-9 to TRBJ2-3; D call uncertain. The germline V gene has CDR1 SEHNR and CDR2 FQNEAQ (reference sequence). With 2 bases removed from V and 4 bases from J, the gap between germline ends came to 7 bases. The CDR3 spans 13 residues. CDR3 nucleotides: TGTGCCAGCAGCTTACAGTCCCCAGATACGCAGTATTTT. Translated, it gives CASSLQSPDTQYF. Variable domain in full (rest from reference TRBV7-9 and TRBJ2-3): DTGVSQNPRHKITKRGQNVTFRCDPISEHNRLYWYRQTLGQGPEFLTYFQNEAQLEKSRLLSDRFSAERPKGSFSTLEIQRTEQGDSAMYLCASSLQSPDTQYFGPGTRLTVL.

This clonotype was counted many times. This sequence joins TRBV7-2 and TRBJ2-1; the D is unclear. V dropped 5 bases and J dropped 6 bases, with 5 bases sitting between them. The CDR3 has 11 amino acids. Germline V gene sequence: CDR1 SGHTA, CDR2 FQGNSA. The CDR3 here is CASSALNEQFF. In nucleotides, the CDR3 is TGTGCCAGCAGCGCCCTCAATGAGCAGTTCTTC.

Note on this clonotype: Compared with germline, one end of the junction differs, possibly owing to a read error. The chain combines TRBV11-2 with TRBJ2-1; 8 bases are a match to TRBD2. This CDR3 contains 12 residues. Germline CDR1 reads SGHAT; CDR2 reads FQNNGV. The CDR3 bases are TGTGCCTGCAGCCTCCGGGGGGGTGAGCCGTTCTTC. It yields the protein CACSLRGGEPFF.

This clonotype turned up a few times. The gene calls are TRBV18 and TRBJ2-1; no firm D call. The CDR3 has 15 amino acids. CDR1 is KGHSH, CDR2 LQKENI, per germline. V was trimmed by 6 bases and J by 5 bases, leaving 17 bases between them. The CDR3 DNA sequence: TGTGCCAGCTCCCCCGATGGAATGAGAAACAATGAGCAGTTCTTC. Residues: CASSPDGMRNNEQFF.

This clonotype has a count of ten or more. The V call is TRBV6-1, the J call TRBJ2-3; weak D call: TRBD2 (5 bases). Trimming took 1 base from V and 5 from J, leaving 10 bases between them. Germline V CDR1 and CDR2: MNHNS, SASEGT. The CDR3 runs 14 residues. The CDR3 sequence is CASSEVDFQDTQYF. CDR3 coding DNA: TGTGCCAGCAGTGAAGTGGACTTCCAAGATACGCAGTATTTT.

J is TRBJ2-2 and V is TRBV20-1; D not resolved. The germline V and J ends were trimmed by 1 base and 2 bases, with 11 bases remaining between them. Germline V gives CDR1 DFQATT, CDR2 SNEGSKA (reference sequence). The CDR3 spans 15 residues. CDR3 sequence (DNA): TGCAGTGCTAGAGGTGTCGTACGAAACACCGGGGAGCTGTTTTTT. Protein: CSARGVVRNTGELFF.